This T cell receptor (beta chain) was recovered during a study of T-cell memory formation after mild COVID-19. TCRdb used MiXCR to reprocess the 5' RACE reads, holding one entry per CDR3 protein. Of about 49,000 distinct CDR3 sequences in the sample, 5.5% to 7.5% were seen once. The CDR3 length is 11 residues. The germline gives CDR1 SQVTM, CDR2 ANQGSEA. V was shortened by 4 bases and J by 8 bases, with 11 bases between the two germline ends. In the case of this clonotype: Its antigen is unknown.

General observations from the study: The main location of contracting CD4+ clones was CM and EM, and that of contracting CD8+ clones was EMRA.

Specimen: PBMCs or a T cell subset sorted from them (not recorded which). The chain has TRBV29-1 and TRBJ1-2; no clear D gene. This TCR derives from a man younger than 35 who had mild COVID-19 (a few samples of this study predate the infection). Cell type and time point are not known. The CDR3 protein is CSVAADTGYTF. For the CDR3, the DNA is TGCAGCGTTGCCGCTGACACCGGCTACACCTTC.